This T cell receptor beta chain was recovered during a study of T cells after yellow fever vaccination. Study-wide results and caveats: The secondary response was weaker, and its peak arrived faster, on day 5 versus 15. Shared CD4/CD8 clonotypes were a small share, likely from convergent recombination. The bulk population could contribute abundant contaminating clonotypes to FACS-sorted repertoires.

TCR cDNA, made by 5'RACE template switching, carried an added universal primer site and UMIs. A single record per CDR3 protein comes from TCRdb applying MiXCR to the 5' RACE reads. The sample lists 250,000 to 400,000 distinct CDR3 sequences; approximately 4.3% were seen once. This clonotype occurred a few times. Antigen: not known. With 2 bases removed from V and 4 bases from J, the gap between germline ends came to 8 bases. CDR3 length equals 13 residues. From germline, CDR1 is LNHNV and CDR2 YYDKDF (reference sequence). Sequences were derived from PBMCs, sampled 15 days after the yellow fever booster vaccination. The V call is TRBV15, the J call TRBJ1-2; D unresolved. This receptor was obtained from a man aged 18 to 30 who received the YFV17D yellow fever vaccine. CDR3: CATSRTGGYGYTF. DNA for the CDR3: TGTGCCACCAGCAGAACGGGCGGCTATGGCTACACCTTC.